These T cell receptor beta chains were read from a single sample in a study of shared clonotypes between healthy human individuals. The assay was immunoSEQ multiplex PCR, and TCRdb's table has in-frame clones only and misses some. The sample has hundreds of thousands of clones; 74% are singletons. The specimen sequenced was memory CD4+ T cells sorted from blood. Receptors were obtained from a woman aged 25-40 years in good health. Both conserved end residues are part of each CDR3. Each record gives: D gene, CDR3 length, J gene, V gene, clone size, CDR3 protein, CDR3 DNA. D genes are given only for firm matches. Rows give clone size only sometimes, using once, few, many, or a class for an expanded clone.

d_gene: NA
len: 13
j_gene: TRBJ1-1
v_gene: TRBV7-2
abundance: NA
CDR3aa: CASSLKGVTEAFF
CDR3nt: TGTGCCAGCAGCTTAAAAGGGGTAACTGAAGCTTTCTTT

d_gene: NA
len: 11
j_gene: TRBJ1-2
v_gene: TRBV6-5
abundance: NA
CDR3aa: CASSFNDGYTF
CDR3nt: TGTGCCAGCAGTTTTAATGACGGCTACACCTTC

d_gene: TRBD2
len: 16
j_gene: TRBJ2-7
v_gene: TRBV18
abundance: NA
CDR3aa: CASSHSGRSLSYEQYF
CDR3nt: TGTGCCAGCTCACATAGCGGGAGGTCCCTCTCCTACGAGCAGTACTTC

d_gene: TRBD2
len: 14
j_gene: TRBJ2-1
v_gene: TRBV6-1
abundance: NA
CDR3aa: CASSEMTSVNEQFF
CDR3nt: TGTGCCAGCAGTGAAATGACTAGCGTCAATGAGCAGTTCTTC

d_gene: TRBD2
len: 14
j_gene: TRBJ2-7
v_gene: TRBV29-1
abundance: many
CDR3aa: CSVARTSDGYEQYF
CDR3nt: TGCAGCGTGGCGAGGACTAGCGATGGCTACGAGCAGTACTTC

d_gene: NA
len: 14
j_gene: TRBJ2-1
v_gene: TRBV7-4
abundance: NA
CDR3aa: CASSFSGTYNEQFF
CDR3nt: TGTGCCAGCAGCTTTAGCGGAACCTACAATGAGCAGTTCTTC

d_gene: NA
len: 15
j_gene: TRBJ1-1
v_gene: TRBV29-1
abundance: NA
CDR3aa: CSVSQQGRGVTEAFF
CDR3nt: TGCAGCGTGAGCCAACAGGGCAGGGGCGTCACTGAAGCTTTCTTT

d_gene: NA
len: 13
j_gene: TRBJ1-2
v_gene: TRBV28
abundance: once
CDR3aa: CASSPRGPGGYTF
CDR3nt: TGTGCCAGCAGTCCCCGGGGGCCCGGCGGCTACACCTTC

d_gene: TRBD1
len: 14
j_gene: TRBJ2-1
v_gene: TRBV19
abundance: once
CDR3aa: CASRPGQGYHEQFF
CDR3nt: TGTGCCAGTAGGCCGGGACAGGGGTATCATGAGCAGTTCTTC

d_gene: TRBD1
len: 15
j_gene: TRBJ2-1
v_gene: TRBV10-2
abundance: NA
CDR3aa: CASSDPGQGYNEQFF
CDR3nt: TGCGCCAGCAGTGACCCGGGACAGGGGTACAATGAGCAGTTCTTC

d_gene: NA
len: 15
j_gene: TRBJ1-2
v_gene: TRBV28
abundance: NA
CDR3aa: CASRGPVWVFGGYTF
CDR3nt: TGTGCCAGCAGGGGGCCTGTTTGGGTGTTTGGTGGCTACACCTTC

d_gene: NA
len: 16
j_gene: TRBJ2-3
v_gene: TRBV5-4
abundance: NA
CDR3aa: CASSLSGGVGVDTQYF
CDR3nt: TGTGCCAGCAGCCTCTCCGGGGGAGTTGGCGTAGATACGCAGTATTTT

d_gene: NA
len: 16
j_gene: TRBJ2-5
v_gene: TRBV28
abundance: once
CDR3aa: CASSLGRQGQQETQYF
CDR3nt: TGTGCCAGCAGTTTAGGTCGGCAGGGGCAACAAGAGACCCAGTACTTC

d_gene: NA
len: 15
j_gene: TRBJ2-7
v_gene: TRBV7-2
abundance: NA
CDR3aa: CASSLTPGRTEEQYF
CDR3nt: TGTGCCAGCAGCTTAACCCCTGGTAGGACAGAGGAGCAGTACTTC

d_gene: TRBD1
len: 14
j_gene: TRBJ2-2
v_gene: TRBV4-1
abundance: NA
CDR3aa: CASSHTGGGGELFF
CDR3nt: TGCGCCAGCAGCCATACAGGGGGAGGCGGGGAGCTGTTTTTT

d_gene: NA
len: 13
j_gene: TRBJ1-2
v_gene: TRBV29-1
abundance: once
CDR3aa: CSVVGGFNYGYTF
CDR3nt: TGCAGCGTTGTGGGCGGCTTTAACTATGGCTACACCTTC

d_gene: NA
len: 14
j_gene: TRBJ1-4
v_gene: TRBV5-7
abundance: NA
CDR3aa: CASSLVTTNEKLFF
CDR3nt: TGTGCCAGCAGCTTGGTGACAACTAATGAAAAACTGTTTTTT

d_gene: NA
len: 17
j_gene: TRBJ2-3
v_gene: TRBV7-2
abundance: once
CDR3aa: CASSLPGQIPSTDTQYF
CDR3nt: TGTGCCAGCAGCTTACCCGGACAGATCCCTAGCACAGATACGCAGTATTTT

d_gene: TRBD1
len: 14
j_gene: TRBJ1-2
v_gene: TRBV7-2
abundance: NA
CDR3aa: CASSPWTGNYGYTF
CDR3nt: TGTGCCAGCAGCCCGTGGACAGGGAACTATGGCTACACCTTC

d_gene: NA
len: 12
j_gene: TRBJ2-7
v_gene: TRBV28
abundance: NA
CDR3aa: CASRQEPYEQYF
CDR3nt: TGTGCCAGCAGACAGGAACCCTACGAGCAGTACTTC

d_gene: NA
len: 15
j_gene: TRBJ1-3
v_gene: TRBV6-5
abundance: NA
CDR3aa: CASTGQGNSGNTIYF
CDR3nt: TGTGCCAGCACCGGACAAGGAAATTCTGGAAACACCATATATTTT

d_gene: TRBD1
len: 15
j_gene: TRBJ2-1
v_gene: TRBV15
abundance: NA
CDR3aa: CATSRANRGNNEQFF
CDR3nt: TGTGCCACCAGCAGAGCTAACAGGGGAAACAATGAGCAGTTCTTC

d_gene: NA
len: 16
j_gene: TRBJ2-1
v_gene: TRBV10-3
abundance: few
CDR3aa: CAAGSPATSSYNEQFF
CDR3nt: TGTGCCGCCGGGTCCCCCGCGACGAGCTCCTACAATGAGCAGTTCTTC

d_gene: NA
len: 15
j_gene: TRBJ1-1
v_gene: TRBV9
abundance: NA
CDR3aa: CASSVEKQVNTEAFF
CDR3nt: TGTGCCAGCAGCGTAGAGAAACAGGTGAACACTGAAGCTTTCTTT

d_gene: NA
len: 14
j_gene: TRBJ2-3
v_gene: TRBV28
abundance: NA
CDR3aa: CASSLQGVPDTQYF
CDR3nt: TGTGCCAGCAGTTTACAGGGAGTACCAGATACGCAGTATTTT

d_gene: TRBD2
len: 15
j_gene: TRBJ2-7
v_gene: TRBV5-1
abundance: few
CDR3aa: CASSLALAGIREQYF
CDR3nt: TGCGCCAGCAGCTTAGCACTAGCGGGAATACGCGAGCAGTACTTC

d_gene: NA
len: 13
j_gene: TRBJ2-7
v_gene: TRBV28
abundance: NA
CDR3aa: CASSSLGPYEQYF
CDR3nt: TGTGCCAGCAGTTCTCTGGGGCCCTACGAGCAGTACTTC